The 11 T cell receptor beta chains given below trace back to one sample, sequenced in a study of T cells after somatic rescue of genetic block. Data came from immunoSEQ multiplex PCR; TCRdb stores just in-frame clones and leaves some out. The sample contains 70,000 to 95,000 clones, 85% to 90% of which appear only once. Material: peripheral blood mononuclear cells (PBMCs). Receptor source: a woman aged 18-30 years.

The chain carries TRBV2 and TRBJ2-7; possible D gene TRBD2, 5 bases. The germline V and J ends were trimmed by 2 bases and 2 bases, with 7 bases remaining between them. Germline V CDR1 and CDR2: SNHLY, FYNNEI. The CDR3 sequence is 13 residues long. CDR3 amino acids: CASSEPGAYEQYF. The CDR3 region has the DNA TGTGCCAGCAGTGAACCCGGGGCCTACGAGCAGTACTTC.

The chain carries TRBV7-9 and TRBJ2-5; TRBD2 agrees at 8 bases. Trimming at V came to 5 bases and at J to 4 bases, leaving 12 bases not matched to a gene. Looked up from germline, CDR1 is SEHNR and CDR2 is FQNEAQ (reference sequence). The CDR3 is made up of 16 amino acids. This CDR3 is CASSPSPGGNAETQYF. The CDR3 DNA reads as TGTGCCAGCAGCCCTTCCCCGGGGGGGAACGCAGAGACCCAGTACTTC.

The chain links TRBV6-6 to TRBJ1-5; D is unresolved. Trimming pared 6 bases from V and 4 bases from J, leaving 19 bases between. Germline lookup yields CDR1 MNHNY and CDR2 SVGAGI (reference sequence). The CDR3 is 16 residues long. The CDR3 loop reads CASRKTHTGENQPQHF. The CDR3 region has the DNA TGTGCCAGCAGAAAGACCCATACTGGGGAGAATCAGCCCCAGCATTTT.

V and J are TRBV18 and TRBJ1-2, with a possible D match to TRBD1 (6 bases). The V end lost 6 bases, the J end lost 0 bases, and 17 bases lay between the germline ends. The CDR3 covers 16 residues. Germline values: CDR1 KGHSH, CDR2 LQKENI. This CDR3 reads CASSRGQLPTNYGYTF. CDR3 DNA: TGTGCCAGCTCTCGCGGACAGCTCCCTACTAACTATGGCTACACCTTC. The full variable domain, in which reference TRBV18 and TRBJ1-2 provide the parts outside the CDR3, is NAGVMQNPRHLVRRRGQEARLRCSPMKGHSHVYWYRQLPEEGLKFMVYLQKENIIDESGMPKERFSAEFPKEGPSILRIQQVVRGDSAAYFCASSRGQLPTNYGYTFGSGTRLTVV.

This clone came up a few times. V and J are TRBV7-9 and TRBJ1-2; 8 bases align to TRBD1. The CDR3 contains 12 residues. Germline-derived CDR1 and CDR2 are SEHNR and FQNEAQ (reference sequence). The junction had 4 bases not matched to a gene; V was cut back by 5 bases and J by 8 bases. The DNA of the CDR3 is TGTGCCAGCAGCCGCAGGGGGCAGGGCTACACCTTC. Its translation is CASSRRGQGYTF. The full variable domain, completed using reference TRBV7-9 and TRBJ1-2, is DTGVSQNPRHKITKRGQNVTFRCDPISEHNRLYWYRQTLGQGPEFLTYFQNEAQLEKSRLLSDRFSAERPKGSFSTLEIQRTEQGDSAMYLCASSRRGQGYTFGSGTRLTVV.

This clone turned up a few times. Other DNA sequences in this sample translate to the same CDR3. This chain connects TRBV6-5 to TRBJ2-1, with a weak D call TRBD1 (6 bases). V was cut by 5 bases and J by 5 bases, with 13 bases left in between. The CDR3 is 14 amino acids. The germline gives CDR1 MNHEY, CDR2 SVGAGI. The CDR3: CASSTQGVHNEQFF. The CDR3 DNA reads TGTGCCAGCAGTACACAGGGTGTACACAATGAGCAGTTCTTC.

The chain uses TRBV11-1 and TRBJ2-1; the D is unclear. Germline CDR1 reads SGHAT; CDR2 reads FQDESV (reference sequence). V was trimmed by 3 bases and J by 2 bases, leaving 8 bases between them. This CDR3 contains 14 residues. CDR3 loop: CASSFGVTYNEQFF. CDR3 DNA sequence: TGTGCCAGCAGCTTTGGGGTTACCTACAATGAGCAGTTCTTC.

The chain combines TRBV29-1 with TRBJ2-7; 7 bases are a match to TRBD2. Germline-derived CDR1 and CDR2 are SQVTM and ANQGSEA. Trimming took 1 base from V and 3 from J; bases not matched to a gene: 9. CDR3 length: 15 residues. CDR3 protein: CSVEVPRGGSYEQYF. CDR3 coding DNA: TGCAGCGTTGAAGTCCCTAGGGGCGGGAGCTACGAGCAGTACTTC.

This clone has just one count. This sequence joins TRBV28 and TRBJ2-7; D unclear. The germline V and J ends were trimmed by 10 bases and 2 bases, with 15 bases remaining between them. The CDR3 totals 13 residues. Germline CDR1 MDHEN, CDR2 SYDVKM. CDR3 in DNA: TGTGCCACCCTTGGGCGGAACCCCTACGAGCAGTACTTC. Its translation: CATLGRNPYEQYF.

The chain employs TRBV4-2 and TRBJ1-3; D may be TRBD1 (6 bases). V was clipped by 0 bases and J by 2 bases, with 11 bases between them. Per the germline V gene, CDR1 is LGHNA and CDR2 is YNFKEQ. The CDR3 runs 16 residues. The CDR3 protein is CASSQDGGPTGNTIYF. CDR3 DNA: TGTGCCAGCAGCCAAGATGGGGGGCCCACTGGAAACACCATATATTTT.

V and J are TRBV9 and TRBJ2-2; D is unclear. V was shortened by 7 bases and J by 6 bases, with 7 bases between the two germline ends. This CDR3 spans 11 amino acids. Germline V gene sequence: CDR1 SGDLS, CDR2 YYNGEE. The CDR3 sequence: CASGIPGELFF. The CDR3, as DNA: TGTGCCAGCGGTATCCCCGGGGAGCTGTTTTTT.